The 8 T cell receptor beta chains below were found in one sample sequenced in a study of cytomegalovirus exposure and HLA in healthy donors. PCR involved 60 Vbeta and 13 Jbeta primers. The protocol was immunoSEQ multiplex PCR, while the TCRdb copy is restricted to in-frame clones and leaves out a portion. The sample includes about 52,000 clones, around three fifths seen only once; the top ten take approximately 10%. The sequenced sample consisted of PBMCs. The receptor set was obtained from a human donor in good health.

In its sample, this clone was seen once. The rearrangement links TRBV19 to TRBJ1-2; tentative D call: TRBD1 (6 bases). This CDR3 region has 16 residues. V dropped 4 bases and J dropped 3 bases, with 18 bases sitting between them. Germline-derived CDR1 and CDR2 are LNHDA and SQIVND (reference sequence). The CDR3 loop is CASSTTSAGAYYGYTF. In DNA, the CDR3 is TGTGCCAGTAGTACCACGTCGGCGGGGGCGTACTATGGCTACACCTTC.

CDR3 residues: CASSLQNTQYF. The CDR3 region has the DNA TGTGCCAGCAGCTTGCAGAATACGCAGTATTTT. The chain combines TRBV5-6 with TRBJ2-3; D gene ambiguous. Between the trimmed V and J ends, which lost 1 base and 7 bases, there was a span of 4 bases. The CDR3 spans 11 residues. Germline CDR1 is SGHDT and CDR2 is YYEEEE.

The rearrangement joins TRBV10-3 to TRBJ1-1; tentatively, D is TRBD1 (6 bases). V lost 1 base to trimming and J lost 0 bases, with 15 bases between them. Germline V CDR1 and CDR2: ENHRY, SYGVKD. This CDR3 is 17 amino acids long. The CDR3 reads CAISELRRGFLNTEAFF. The DNA for the CDR3 is TGTGCCATCAGTGAGTTACGTAGGGGGTTCTTGAACACTGAAGCTTTCTTT.

The chain couples TRBV7-8 to TRBJ1-2, with D possibly being TRBD1 (6 bases). V gave up 5 bases and J gave up 1 base, with 17 bases separating them. Germline lookup yields CDR1 SGHVS and CDR2 FQNEAQ. The CDR3 extends over 16 amino acids. The CDR3 loop is CASSPHPGQFNYGYTF. CDR3 DNA: TGTGCCAGCAGCCCACATCCCGGACAGTTTAACTATGGCTACACCTTC.

This clone was detected only a few times. J is TRBJ2-7 and V is TRBV18, with 7 bases that match TRBD2. V lost 6 bases, J lost 0 bases, and 11 bases stayed unmatched. Per germline, CDR1 KGHSH and CDR2 LQKENI. The CDR3 covers 16 residues. Here the CDR3 DNA reads TGTGCCAGCTCTAACCAGCCGGGGGGAAGCTCCTACGAGCAGTACTTC. The encoded protein is CASSNQPGGSSYEQYF.

This clone appeared a single time. V is TRBV9 and J is TRBJ2-3; 13 nucleotides align to TRBD2. Trimming removed 4 bases from V and 2 bases from J; junction bases left unmatched: 10. Germline V lookup: CDR1 SGDLS, CDR2 YYNGEE. The CDR3 sequence is 18 residues long. DNA of the CDR3: TGTGCCAGCAGCCGCACACTAGCGGGGGGGCCTTACACAGATACGCAGTATTTT. Translating it yields CASSRTLAGGPYTDTQYF.

This clone showed up just a few times. V gene TRBV6-1 combines with J gene TRBJ1-6; TRBD1 matches at 11 bases. CDR3 size: 15 residues. Trimming took 2 bases from V and 8 from J; bases not matched to a gene: 2. The germline CDR1 and CDR2 sequences are MNHNS and SASEGT. Here the CDR3 DNA reads TGTGCCAGCAGTGAATCGGGACAGGGGGATTCACCCCTCCACTTT. Encoded protein: CASSESGQGDSPLHF.

This clone was detected a few times. The CDR3 DNA sequence: TGTGCCATCAGTGACACACGAGAGACCCAGTACTTC. Protein sequence: CAISDTRETQYF. The rearrangement uses TRBV10-3 and TRBJ2-5; D unresolved. Trimming cost V 3 bases and J 4 bases, with 6 bases left between them. The CDR3 runs to 12 residues. Germline CDR1 reads ENHRY; CDR2 reads SYGVKD.